One sample yielded the 32 T cell receptor beta chains listed below, sequenced in a study of beta chain features in type 1 diabetes. Study results and caveats: There was a moderate but significant shortening of TCRB CDR3s in all four CD4+ subsets of Type 1 diabetes patients.

The antigens these receptors bind are not known. The sequenced template was cDNA made from the entire isolated RNA. Repertoires were generated with immunoSEQ multiplex PCR, while TCRdb's copy carries only in-frame clones and drops some. In the table there are hundreds of thousands of clones, 13% of which are singletons. Specimen: naive CD4+ T cells from blood. The receptors originated from a man between 18 and 29 years old with type 1 diabetes.

This sequence joins TRBV2 and TRBJ1-3; D remains unclear. V shed 2 bases and J shed 2 bases, with 7 bases lying between them. Germline lookup yields CDR1 SNHLY and CDR2 FYNNEI. The CDR3 runs 14 residues. This chain's CDR3 is CASSEIGAGNTIYF. The CDR3 DNA reads TGTGCCAGCAGTGAAATTGGGGCTGGAAACACCATATATTTT.

This clone was picked up a small number of times. The chain combines TRBV18 with TRBJ2-7; TRBD1 or TRBD2 may be the D gene (6 bases each). Trimming removed 6 bases from V and 0 bases from J, with 15 bases in between. The V gene's germline CDR1 is KGHSH and CDR2 LQKENI. The CDR3 totals 15 residues. The CDR3 sequence: CASSRGTTSSYEQYF. CDR3 nucleotide sequence: TGTGCCAGCTCCCGCGGGACAACTAGCTCCTACGAGCAGTACTTC.

The gene calls are TRBV5-1 and TRBJ1-2; D is ambiguous. Germline CDR1 is SGHRS and CDR2 is YFSETQ. Trimming cost V 0 bases and J 6 bases, with 6 bases left between them. The CDR3 extends over 12 amino acids. CDR3 region: CASSLGRDGYTF. The CDR3 DNA is TGCGCCAGCAGCTTGGGCAGAGATGGCTACACCTTC.

The CDR3 loop reads CASRQGLGNEQFF. The CDR3 DNA sequence: TGTGCCAGCCGCCAGGGGCTGGGCAATGAGCAGTTCTTC. The genes are TRBV6-6 and TRBJ2-1; tentatively, D is TRBD1 (6 bases). V was trimmed by 8 bases and J by 6 bases, leaving 14 bases between them. The CDR3 loop spans 13 amino acids. Germline CDR1 reads MNHNY; CDR2 reads SVGAGI (reference sequence).

This clone was counted only a few times. The V gene is TRBV28, the J gene TRBJ2-7; no clear D. Germline loops: CDR1 MDHEN, CDR2 SYDVKM. The germline V and J ends were trimmed by 1 base and 2 bases, with 3 bases remaining between them. This CDR3 is built from 12 residues. In DNA form, the CDR3 reads TGTGCCAGCAGTTTATCCGCCTACGAGCAGTACTTC. Protein: CASSLSAYEQYF.

The chain has TRBV14 and TRBJ2-7; 10 nucleotides align to TRBD2. Germline values: CDR1 SGHDN, CDR2 FVKESK. After removal of 2 bases from V and 1 base from J, the junction contained 5 bases not matched to a gene. The CDR3 has 16 amino acids. The CDR3 reads CASSQHSGGPSYEQYF. CDR3 nucleotides: TGTGCCAGCAGCCAACATAGCGGGGGGCCATCCTACGAGCAGTACTTC.

This clone has just a few counts. This chain links TRBV11-2 with TRBJ1-2; 10 bases are shared with TRBD1. J was trimmed by 4 bases and V by 4 bases; bases with no gene match: 12. In germline, CDR1 is SGHAT, CDR2 FQNNGV. The CDR3 is made up of 17 amino acids. The CDR3 region is CASSSNRDRGQIYGYTF. The CDR3 DNA sequence: TGTGCCAGCAGCTCGAACCGGGACAGGGGACAGATCTATGGCTACACCTTC.

This clone has a handful of counts. V and J are TRBV16 and TRBJ1-5; D remains ambiguous. Germline CDR1 reads KGHSY; CDR2 reads FQNENV. CDR3 length equals 13 residues. V shed 0 bases and J shed 7 bases, with 7 bases lying between them. The CDR3 nucleotides are TGTGCCAGCAGCCAATCAAAGGCCCAGCCCCAGCATTTT. Translation: CASSQSKAQPQHF.

This clone was seen only a few times. This chain uses TRBV2 with TRBJ2-4; 7 positions match TRBD1. Germline lookup yields CDR1 SNHLY and CDR2 FYNNEI. The CDR3 length is 17 residues. The trim removed 7 bases at V and 7 bases at J, leaving 19 bases unmatched. CDR3 DNA: TGTGCCAGCACACTACTTGCGCCGGGACAGAAGGTTAACATTCAGTACTTC. Residues: CASTLLAPGQKVNIQYF.

This clone was observed a handful of times. J is TRBJ2-7 and V is TRBV29-1; D is unclear. Germline CDR1 is SQVTM and CDR2 is ANQGSEA. The CDR3 totals 13 residues. V was pared by 7 bases and J by 0 bases, with 13 bases between. The CDR3 sequence: CSAHTESSYEQYF. The CDR3 coding sequence is TGCAGCGCTCACACGGAAAGCTCCTACGAGCAGTACTTC.

This clone was seen a few times. The chain employs TRBV6-4 and TRBJ2-1, with TRBD2 as a possible D gene (6 bases). V lost 0 bases, J lost 13 bases, and 10 bases lay in between. This CDR3 spans 12 amino acids. CDR1 MRHNA and CDR2 SNTAGT come from the germline V gene. CDR3 residues: CASSDSTGEQFF. CDR3 bases: TGTGCCAGCAGTGACTCAACGGGGGAACAGTTCTTC.

In its sample, this clone was seen a few times. The chain carries TRBV19 and TRBJ1-2, with 8 positions matching TRBD1. V shed 3 bases, J shed 5 bases, and the junction held 8 bases outside the gene matches. The V gene's germline CDR1 is LNHDA and CDR2 SQIVND (reference sequence). The CDR3 is 15 residues long. The CDR3 region has the DNA TGTGCCAGTAGTATTGGACAGGGAAATGGGTATGGCTACACCTTC. Residues: CASSIGQGNGYGYTF.

As DNA, the CDR3 is TGTGCCACCAGCAAAGTCGGCACCTCGGGGGAGTACTTC. This encodes CATSKVGTSGEYF. The chain carries TRBV15 and TRBJ2-7, with a possible D match to TRBD2 (6 bases). The CDR3 loop spans 13 amino acids. Germline assignment: CDR1 LNHNV and CDR2 YYDKDF (reference sequence). Trimming removed 4 bases from V and 11 bases from J, with 18 bases in between.

The J gene is TRBJ2-3, the V gene TRBV5-4; D is undetermined. V lost 1 base, J lost 0 bases, and 12 bases lay in between. The CDR3 spans 16 residues. In germline, CDR1 is SGHNT, CDR2 YYREEE (reference sequence). As DNA, the CDR3 is TGTGCCAGCAGCTTGATCGGATCCACTAGCACAGATACGCAGTATTTT. The encoded protein is CASSLIGSTSTDTQYF.

This clone has more than one count but fewer than ten. The chain combines TRBV29-1 with TRBJ1-2; 7 positions match TRBD1. Germline CDR1 SQVTM, CDR2 ANQGSEA. The V gene end was trimmed by 3 bases and the J gene end by 0 bases; junction bases not matched to a gene: 4. The CDR3 spans 14 residues. CDR3 bases: TGCAGCGTTGATCGGACAGGATCTAACTATGGCTACACCTTC. Translated, it gives CSVDRTGSNYGYTF.

CDR3 sequence reads: CASSEGVGGGRTDTQYF. In nucleotides, the CDR3 is TGTGCCAGCAGTGAAGGTGTTGGCGGGGGGCGCACAGATACGCAGTATTTT. The chain carries TRBV2 and TRBJ2-3, with 8 nucleotides matching TRBD2. Germline CDR1 SNHLY, CDR2 FYNNEI. The CDR3 extends over 17 amino acids. Trimming cost V 1 base and J 1 base; bases outside gene matches: 7.

This clone turned up a few times. V usage is TRBV2 and J usage is TRBJ2-7; 8 bases align to TRBD1. The ends lost 8 bases at V and 1 base at J; junction bases unmatched: 7. Germline loops: CDR1 SNHLY, CDR2 FYNNEI. The CDR3 covers 14 residues. CDR3: CASGPGTGSYEQYF. CDR3 DNA sequence: TGTGCCAGCGGGCCCGGGACAGGTTCCTACGAGCAGTACTTC.

This clone was seen more than once but under ten times. The V and J genes are TRBV4-1 and TRBJ2-7, with 8 bases aligning to TRBD2. The CDR3 is made up of 15 amino acids. Germline CDR1 is MGHRA and CDR2 is YSYEKL. J gave up 5 bases and V 4 bases, and 10 bases lay outside the gene matches. CDR3 nucleotides: TGCGCCAGCAGCCCACGCGGGGGGCGAGGCCACGAGCAGTACTTC. It yields the protein CASSPRGGRGHEQYF.

V and J are TRBV5-4 and TRBJ1-3; no firm D call. Trimming shortened V by 5 bases and J by 0 bases, and 6 bases separated the two germline ends. Germline V CDR1 and CDR2: SGHNT, YYREEE (reference sequence). The CDR3 is 13 residues long. The CDR3 coding sequence is TGTGCCAGCAGGTCTTCCTCTGGAAACACCATATATTTT. This codes for CASRSSSGNTIYF.

This clone was counted only a few times. This chain links TRBV18 with TRBJ2-5, with TRBD1 matching over 9 bases. The length of the CDR3 is 15 residues. The germline V gene has CDR1 KGHSH and CDR2 LQKENI. The junction had 4 bases not matched to a gene; V was cut back by 0 bases and J by 5 bases. CDR3 residues: CASSPPGQGGETQYF. Here the CDR3 DNA reads TGTGCCAGCTCACCACCGGGACAGGGAGGGGAGACCCAGTACTTC.

This chain links TRBV5-1 with TRBJ2-1; 9 positions agree with TRBD1. Germline trimming cut 5 bases from V and 4 bases from J; bases unmatched to any gene: 4. The germline gives CDR1 SGHRS, CDR2 YFSETQ. The CDR3 is made up of 14 amino acids. The CDR3 DNA reads TGCGCCAGCAGGCCGGGACAGGGATACAATGAGCAGTTCTTC. As protein: CASRPGQGYNEQFF.

The chain carries TRBV29-1 and TRBJ2-3; 9 bases are a match to TRBD2. The CDR3 spans 17 residues. The germline V gene encodes CDR1 SQVTM and CDR2 ANQGSEA. V lost 4 bases to trimming and J lost 6 bases; unmatched junction nucleotides: 17. The CDR3 region is CSVGRQRGEGREDTQYF. For the CDR3, the DNA is TGCAGCGTTGGGCGCCAGCGGGGGGAAGGTAGGGAGGATACGCAGTATTTT.

The table lists this clone with a few counts. CDR3 sequence: CASSSQGAGRREQYF. The CDR3, as DNA: TGTGCCAGCAGTTCACAGGGGGCCGGGAGGAGAGAGCAGTACTTC. The chain recombines TRBV27 with TRBJ2-7, with 9 bases lining up with TRBD1. This CDR3 spans 15 amino acids. After removal of 4 bases from V and 7 bases from J, the junction contained 11 bases not matched to a gene. Germline V CDR1 and CDR2: MNHEY, SMNVEV (reference sequence).

A few counts support this clone. The chain recombines TRBV7-8 with TRBJ2-3; D uncertain. Trimming stripped 2 bases from V and 4 bases from J, with 13 bases between. Germline CDR1 and CDR2: SGHVS and FQNEAQ. The CDR3 has 15 residues. DNA of the CDR3: TGTGCCAGCAGCTTACGCCGTCTACTGGCAGATACGCAGTATTTT. Amino acids: CASSLRRLLADTQYF.

J is TRBJ1-3 and V is TRBV9; 7 bases align to TRBD1. CDR3 length: 16 amino acids. The V gene's germline CDR1 is SGDLS and CDR2 YYNGEE. V lost 0 bases and J lost 0; bases outside the gene matches: 3. CDR3 in DNA: TGTGCCAGCAGCGTAGGGGACAGCTTCTCTGGAAACACCATATATTTT. It yields the protein CASSVGDSFSGNTIYF.

This clone has a handful of counts. The chain couples TRBV5-6 to TRBJ2-1; 7 bases are shared with TRBD1. The CDR3 sequence is 15 residues long. J lost 3 bases, V lost 2 bases, and 5 bases had no gene match. Germline CDR1 is SGHDT and CDR2 is YYEEEE. CDR3 sequence reads: CASSFKRTGYNEQFF. The CDR3 DNA reads TGTGCCAGCAGCTTTAAAAGGACAGGCTACAATGAGCAGTTCTTC.

This clone has a handful of counts. The chain combines TRBV11-2 with TRBJ2-7; TRBD1 is a possible D gene (7 bases). Germline CDR1 reads SGHAT; CDR2 reads FQNNGV. With 5 bases removed from V and 4 bases from J, the gap between germline ends came to 21 bases. CDR3 length: 16 residues. For the CDR3, the DNA is TGTGCCAGCAGCCTTAGGAGGGGGACAGAAAAATACGAGCAGTACTTC. Translation: CASSLRRGTEKYEQYF.

The chain couples TRBV6-6 to TRBJ1-4; D uncertain. The V end was cut by 5 bases, the J end by 8 bases, with 12 bases between. Germline lookup yields CDR1 MNHNY and CDR2 SVGAGI (reference sequence). The CDR3 has 13 residues. The CDR3 DNA sequence: TGTGCCAGCAGTGGGTCCTTCCGAGAAAAACTGTTTTTT. Amino acid sequence: CASSGSFREKLFF.

This clone was seen a handful of times. V and J are TRBV9 and TRBJ1-1; D perhaps matches TRBD1 (6 bases). This CDR3 contains 13 residues. Per the germline V gene, CDR1 is SGDLS and CDR2 is YYNGEE. V was cut by 6 bases and J by 0 bases, with 9 bases left in between. CDR3 coding DNA: TGTGCCAGCACCAGACAGGTGAACACTGAAGCTTTCTTT. Its translation: CASTRQVNTEAFF. Full variable domain (rest looked up from reference TRBV9 and TRBJ1-1): DSGVTQTPKHLITATGQRVTLRCSPRSGDLSVYWYQQSLDQGLQFLIQYYNGEERAKGNILERFSAQQFPDLHSELNLSSLELGDSALYFCASTRQVNTEAFFGQGTRLTVV.

The chain joins TRBV6-6 to TRBJ1-2; a weak D match, TRBD1 (5 bases). The CDR3 spans 14 residues. The ends were cut back, 6 bases at V and 0 bases at J, with 11 bases in the middle. Per the germline V gene, CDR1 is MNHNY and CDR2 is SVGAGI (reference sequence). CDR3 in DNA: TGTGCCAGCAGCTCCGGACAAGCTAACTATGGCTACACCTTC. Protein sequence: CASSSGQANYGYTF.

The chain combines TRBV29-1 with TRBJ2-7, with 8 bases fitting TRBD1. Germline CDR1 reads SQVTM; CDR2 reads ANQGSEA. The CDR3 runs 12 residues. J lost 5 bases, V lost 6 bases, and 6 bases had no gene match. The CDR3 spells CSVQGQGNEQYF. CDR3 sequence (DNA): TGCAGCGTGCAAGGACAGGGTAACGAGCAGTACTTC.

With respect to this clone: Different DNA sequences within this sample yield the same CDR3. The rearrangement links TRBV6-5 to TRBJ2-1, with TRBD1 as a possible D gene (5 bases). Germline CDR1 MNHEY, CDR2 SVGAGI. Trimming cost V 2 bases and J 0 bases, with 5 bases left between them. There are 14 residues in the CDR3. CDR3 nucleotide sequence: TGTGCCAGCAGTTACAGGGGCTCCTACAATGAGCAGTTCTTC. It codes for CASSYRGSYNEQFF.